The 15 T cell receptor beta chains below come from one sample, sequenced in a study of CD8 T cells in Susac syndrome. After extraction with the RNeasy kit, about 0.45 to 1 ug of the RNA was reverse transcribed using random hexamers. Via MiXCR, TCRdb re-called the immunoSEQ multiplex PCR reads, giving one row per CDR3 protein. The data contain about 300,000 distinct CDR3 sequences, under 95% of them seen just once; the ten biggest clones take up more than 0.06%. The sequencing input was CD4+ T cells from PBMCs. These TCRs come from a human donor with multiple sclerosis.

CDR3 region: CASSSPAQNTGELFF. CDR3 nucleotide sequence: TGTGCCAGCAGCTCCCCCGCACAGAACACCGGGGAGCTGTTTTTT. The rearrangement uses TRBV9 and TRBJ2-2; D gene ambiguous. The CDR3 is made up of 15 amino acids. Germline V gene data show CDR1 as SGDLS and CDR2 as YYNGEE. Trimming removed 4 bases from V and 1 base from J, with 11 bases in between.

V and J are TRBV7-9 and TRBJ1-5; no clear D gene. The V gene lost 4 bases and the J gene lost 1 base, with 11 bases spanning the gap. CDR1 is SEHNR and CDR2 is FQNEAQ in the germline V gene (reference sequence). The CDR3 extends over 15 amino acids. CDR3 in amino acids: CASSSVRGSNQPQHF. The DNA of the CDR3 is TGTGCCAGCAGCTCGGTGAGAGGAAGCAATCAGCCCCAGCATTTT.

The chain is built from TRBV18 and TRBJ2-5; TRBD1 matches at 7 bases. Germline loops: CDR1 KGHSH, CDR2 LQKENI. The CDR3 has 13 residues. Trimming removed 5 bases from V and 4 bases from J; junction bases left unmatched: 4. In DNA form, the CDR3 reads TGTGCCAGCTCAGGGACAGCCCGAGAGACCCAGTACTTC. It specifies CASSGTARETQYF.

The V and J genes are TRBV6-6 and TRBJ1-2, with D uncertain. Germline loops: CDR1 MNHNY, CDR2 SVGAGI (reference sequence). This CDR3 has 13 amino acids. Deletions cut 6 bases from V and 7 bases from J, with 15 bases between. Here the CDR3 reads CASRSSLSGGYTF. In DNA, the CDR3 is TGTGCCAGCAGGTCTTCCCTTTCGGGTGGCTACACCTTC.

The genes are TRBV4-2 and TRBJ2-2, with 15 bases identical to TRBD2. This CDR3 region has 18 residues. Losses at the gene ends were 0 bases for V and 5 bases for J; bases not matched to a gene: 4. The germline gives CDR1 LGHNA, CDR2 YNFKEQ. CDR3 sequence reads: CASSQDPGLAGGTGELFF. Written as DNA, the CDR3 is TGTGCCAGCAGCCAAGACCCCGGACTAGCGGGAGGGACCGGGGAGCTGTTTTTT.

This chain links TRBV20-1 with TRBJ2-7; the match to TRBD1 covers 9 bases. The V gene end was trimmed by 7 bases and the J gene end by 3 bases; junction bases not matched to a gene: 7. There are 13 residues in the CDR3. Looked up from germline, CDR1 is DFQATT and CDR2 is SNEGSKA (reference sequence). The CDR3, as DNA: TGCAGTGGGGGGACAGGGTCGAACTACGAGCAGTACTTC. Translated, it gives CSGGTGSNYEQYF.

This clonotype was counted a single time. This chain joins TRBV28 and TRBJ2-7; 11 bases line up with TRBD1. Germline V gene data show CDR1 as MDHEN and CDR2 as SYDVKM. The CDR3 spans 15 residues. V was pared by 6 bases and J by 4 bases, with 8 bases of the junction left unmatched. The CDR3 here is CASSTPGTGGYEQYF. The CDR3 DNA reads TGTGCCAGCAGCACACCCGGGACAGGGGGTTACGAGCAGTACTTC.

The V gene is TRBV10-2, the J gene TRBJ1-2, with D hard to call. V was shortened by 3 bases and J by 3 bases, with 5 bases between the two germline ends. CDR1 is WSHSY and CDR2 is SAAADI in the germline V gene. The CDR3 covers 12 residues. CDR3 DNA sequence: TGCGCCAGCAGTGAAAGGCACTATGGCTACACCTTC. It encodes CASSERHYGYTF.

The gene calls are TRBV12-3 or TRBV12-4 and TRBJ2-5; D gene unclear. The CDR3 contains 17 residues. The ends were cut back, 4 bases at V and 6 bases at J, with 24 bases in the middle. In DNA, the CDR3 is TGTGCCAGCAGTTATGGGAAGCTACCACGCATTGGAAAGACCCAGTACTTC. This encodes CASSYGKLPRIGKTQYF.

This chain links TRBV14 with TRBJ2-3; possible D gene TRBD2, 6 bases. This CDR3 contains 15 residues. Germline V lookup: CDR1 SGHDN, CDR2 FVKESK. The ends were cut back, 4 bases at V and 0 bases at J, with 11 bases in the middle. Written as DNA, the CDR3 is TGTGCCAGCAGCCTTGGACTATATAGCACAGATACGCAGTATTTT. Its translation: CASSLGLYSTDTQYF.

The chain recombines TRBV19 with TRBJ1-1; D remains unclear. Trimming removed 5 bases at V and 2 bases at J, with 12 bases between. The CDR3 extends over 14 amino acids. Looked up from germline, CDR1 is LNHDA and CDR2 is SQIVND (reference sequence). The CDR3 nucleotides read TGTGCCAGTAGTCTCCCGGGAGCTAACACTGAAGCTTTCTTT. This codes for CASSLPGANTEAFF.

The rearrangement links TRBV7-8 to TRBJ1-1; no reliable D call. The germline CDR1 and CDR2 sequences are SGHVS and FQNEAQ. This CDR3 is built from 15 residues. V was shortened by 1 base and J by 5 bases, with 14 bases between the two germline ends. The DNA for the CDR3 is TGTGCCAGCAGCTTAGGGCAGGTACACCTTACTGAAGCTTTCTTT. Protein product: CASSLGQVHLTEAFF.

Concerning this clonotype itself: Germline is not matched at one junction end, which may reflect a read error. V gene TRBV12-3 or TRBV12-4 combines with J gene TRBJ1-5; a possible D gene is TRBD1 (6 bases). The CDR3 is 13 residues long. This chain's CDR3 is CASRGQPNQPQHF. In nucleotides, the CDR3 is TGTGCTAGCAGGGGTCAGCCTAATCAGCCCCAGCATTTT.

The CDR3 loop is CASSVGLAGYEQFF. The CDR3 DNA reads as TGTGCCAGCAGTGTGGGACTAGCGGGATATGAGCAGTTCTTC. J is TRBJ2-1 and V is TRBV6-1; 13 positions agree with TRBD2. The germline V gene encodes CDR1 MNHNS and CDR2 SASEGT. With 4 bases clipped from V and 8 bases from J, the junction kept 2 bases outside the gene matches. The CDR3 is 14 amino acids.

V gene TRBV2 combines with J gene TRBJ1-5; D is undetermined. The CDR3 has 14 amino acids. V lost 6 bases, J lost 5 bases, and 14 bases lay in between. Germline V CDR1 and CDR2: SNHLY, FYNNEI. CDR3 nucleotides: TGTGCCAGCAGCTCGGGGAGGTCCCATCAGCCCCAGCATTTT. This gives the protein CASSSGRSHQPQHF.